The clone carrying this T cell receptor beta chain was detected once. This entry is derived from a study of blood T cell repertoires in COVID-19. Study overall: Some COVID-19 samples were acute and others convalescent; all came from the United States, Italy and Spain.

Profiled with immunoSEQ multiplex PCR; TCRdb holds only in-frame clones, not every one. The table shows some 95,000 clones, with 75% to 90% occurring only once. The sequence was obtained from a man at least 80 years old with active or convalescent COVID-19. Material for sequencing was peripheral blood.

CDR3 sequence (DNA): TGTGCCAGCAGTTACTCGATGGGGCAGCCTAATGAAAAACTGTTTTTT. Its protein product is CASSYSMGQPNEKLFF. V gene TRBV6-5 combines with J gene TRBJ1-4; tentative D call: TRBD1 (5 bases). Germline V lookup: CDR1 MNHEY, CDR2 SVGAGI. The CDR3 is 16 amino acids. Trimming cost V 0 bases and J 3 bases, with 11 bases left between them.